These T cell receptor beta chains were read from a single sample in a study of cytomegalovirus exposure and HLA in healthy donors. TCRdb's copy holds only in-frame clones and misses some; the assay was immunoSEQ multiplex PCR. Reported are about 74,000 clones; the ten largest clones contain 6% to 8%. Specimen: PBMCs. Every receptor here comes from a female donor in good health and CMV-seropositive. The CDR3 runs from the conserved cysteine through the conserved F or W. D genes are given only for firm matches.

- | TRBJ2-2 | TRBV15 | TGTGCCACCAGCAGAGATCTTAACACCGGGGAGCTGTTTTTT | CATSRDLNTGELFF
TRBD2 | TRBJ2-7 | TRBV30 | TGTGCCTGGAGTGTACAGCGGGGCAGAGTCTTGAGCTCCTACGAGCAGTACTTC | CAWSVQRGRVLSSYEQYF
- | TRBJ1-1 | TRBV9 | TGTGCCAGCAGCGTAATGCAGGAGAACACTGAAGCTTTCTTT | CASSVMQENTEAFF
- | TRBJ2-1 | TRBV19 | TGTGCCAGTAGTATCACGGGGAGTCATGAGCAGTTCTTC | CASSITGSHEQFF
- | TRBJ2-3 | TRBV4-1 | TGCGCCAGCAGCCAAGATACGGGGACATATACGCAGTATTTT | CASSQDTGTYTQYF
- | TRBJ2-2 | TRBV29-1 | TGCAGCGGCGGCGGGGGCGGGAACACCGGGGAGCTGTTTTTT | CSGGGGGNTGELFF
TRBD1 | TRBJ1-5 | TRBV6-5 | TGTGCCAGCAGTTCCGGGACAGGGGAAGCAAATCAGCCCCAGCATTTT | CASSSGTGEANQPQHF
TRBD1 | TRBJ1-2 | TRBV5-6 | TGTGCCAGCAGCTCAGGGGGTAGAGTAAGCGGCTACACCTTC | CASSSGGRVSGYTF
TRBD1 | TRBJ1-5 | TRBV19 | TGTGCCAGTCGTACCGGGACAGGGGTAAGCAATCAGCCCCAGCATTTT | CASRTGTGVSNQPQHF
- | TRBJ2-1 | TRBV9 | TGTGCCAGCACCCTGGGGAGTCTCCACAATGAGCAGTTCTTC | CASTLGSLHNEQFF
TRBD2 | TRBJ2-1 | TRBV5-1 | TGCGCCAGCAGCCCCGGGCTAGCGGGAGGGCTAGATCATGAGCAGTTCTTC | CASSPGLAGGLDHEQFF
- | TRBJ2-7 | TRBV7-2 | TGTGCCAGCAGCCAGATCTCCTACGAGCAGTACTTC | CASSQISYEQYF
- | TRBJ2-3 | TRBV21-1 | TGTGCCAGCAGCAAAAGGGACAGGGGGCACAATACGCAGTATTTT | CASSKRDRGHNTQYF
TRBD2 | TRBJ2-5 | TRBV11-2 | TGTGCCAGCAGCTTCCAGGGACTAGCGGGGGCAGAGACCCAGTACTTC | CASSFQGLAGAETQYF
TRBD2 | TRBJ2-3 | TRBV5-6 | TGTGCCAGCAGCTTGGCCAGAGGTGGTAGCGGGGCTCCCTATACGCAGTATTTT | CASSLARGGSGAPYTQYF
- | TRBJ1-5 | TRBV27 | TGTGCCAGCAGTTTATCGACCCGGGGCAATCAGCCCCAGCATTTT | CASSLSTRGNQPQHF
TRBD1 | TRBJ1-2 | TRBV5-5 | TGTGCCAGCAGCCCGGGGACAGACCTTAATGGCTACACCTTC | CASSPGTDLNGYTF
- | TRBJ2-2 | TRBV7-7 | TGTGCTAGCAGCTTAGGGAGTGGGGAGCTGTTTTTT | CASSLGSGELFF
- | TRBJ2-7 | TRBV19 | TGTGCCAGTAGGCCCCGCGATCGGTACGAGCAGTACTTC | CASRPRDRYEQYF
- | TRBJ2-2 | TRBV4-3 | TGCGCCAGCAGCCAAGATTGGCGGAGCACGCGGGAGCTGTTTTTT | CASSQDWRSTRELFF
- | TRBJ2-5 | TRBV15 | TGTGCCACCAGCAGAGATACTTTGCAAGAGACCCAGTACTTC | CATSRDTLQETQYF
TRBD1 | TRBJ2-3 | TRBV19 | TGTGCCAGTAGTATCCTGGGACAGGGTAGCACAGATACGCAGTATTTT | CASSILGQGSTDTQYF
- | TRBJ1-2 | TRBV28 | TGTGCCAGCAGTTCCTTCCCGGGAGGGGACAACTATGGCTACACCTTC | CASSSFPGGDNYGYTF
TRBD1 | TRBJ1-2 | TRBV14 | TGTGCCAGCAGCCCTCTGGGACAGGGCGGCTACACCTTC | CASSPLGQGGYTF
- | TRBJ2-1 | TRBV14 | TGTGCCAGCAGCCAGAACTCCCACAATGAGCAGTTCTTC | CASSQNSHNEQFF
TRBD1 | TRBJ2-1 | TRBV4-3 | TGCGCCAGCAGCCAAGAGAGGGGGCTGGACAATGAGCAGTTCTTC | CASSQERGLDNEQFF
TRBD2 | TRBJ2-1 | TRBV5-6 | TGTGCCAGCAGCTCGGCGGGAGGGCCAAATGAGCAGTTCTTC | CASSSAGGPNEQFF
TRBD1 | TRBJ1-1 | TRBV7-2 | TGTGCCAGCAGCTCAAGGACAGGACCGAACACTGAAGCTTTCTTT | CASSSRTGPNTEAFF
TRBD1 | TRBJ1-2 | TRBV5-4 | TGTGCCAGCAGTCAATCGGACAGGTCGTTCGGCTACACCTTC | CASSQSDRSFGYTF
- | TRBJ1-1 | TRBV6-6 | TGTGCCAGCAGTTACGAAGCGGGAAGCTTTTACGAAGCTTTCTTT | CASSYEAGSFYEAFF
TRBD1 | TRBJ1-5 | TRBV11-2 | TGTGCCAGCAGCTTCGGACAGGGGACTTATAGCAATCAGCCCCAGCATTTT | CASSFGQGTYSNQPQHF
- | TRBJ2-1 | TRBV30 | TGTGCCTGGAGTGTGGGCTTGGGGGGTGGGCCAATGGGCAATGAGCAGTTCTTC | CAWSVGLGGGPMGNEQFF
- | TRBJ2-7 | TRBV9 | TGTGCCAGCAGCGTAGCCGGTGCGGGACAGCAGCAGTACTTC | CASSVAGAGQQQYF
TRBD1 | TRBJ2-6 | TRBV18 | TGTGCCAGCTCACCACGGGGACAGGATTTCTCTGGGGCCAACGTCCTGACTTTC | CASSPRGQDFSGANVLTF
- | TRBJ1-5 | TRBV6-1 | TGTGCCAGCACTCGAGGGCATAGCAATCAGCCCCAGCATTTT | CASTRGHSNQPQHF
- | TRBJ2-7 | TRBV6-1 | TGTGCCAGCAGTGTAACAGGGTTCGAGCAGTACTTC | CASSVTGFEQYF
- | TRBJ2-2 | TRBV6-5 | TGTGCCAGCAGTACATACCAGGGATTAGCCGGGGAGCTGTTTTTT | CASSTYQGLAGELFF
- | TRBJ2-7 | TRBV5-1 | TGCGCCAGCAGCTTGATTGGGAGGGGGGGATCCTACGAGCAGTACTTC | CASSLIGRGGSYEQYF
- | TRBJ1-1 | TRBV28 | TGTGCCAGCAGTCCCTCCGCGGGCGTTAACACTGAAGCTTTCTTT | CASSPSAGVNTEAFF
- | TRBJ1-2 | TRBV2 | TGTGCCAGCAGTCTTAAAAAAAACTATGGCTACACCTTC | CASSLKKNYGYTF
TRBD2 | TRBJ2-1 | TRBV6-1 | TGTGCCAGCGCTTTAGCGGGAGGGAACAATGAGCAGTTCTTC | CASALAGGNNEQFF
- | TRBJ1-2 | TRBV7-8 | TGTGCCAGCAGCTTAGTGTTGGGGAAGACAGGCAACTATGGCTACACCTTC | CASSLVLGKTGNYGYTF
- | TRBJ2-5 | TRBV28 | TGTGCCAGCAGGATGGGGGGATCCCAAGAGACCCAGTACTTC | CASRMGGSQETQYF
- | TRBJ2-7 | TRBV25-1 | TGTGCCAGCAGTGGACAACCCACAGAGCAGTACTTC | CASSGQPTEQYF
- | TRBJ2-7 | TRBV7-2 | TGTGCCAGCAGCTTGAAGTCTCTCAGCTCCTACGAGCAGTACTTC | CASSLKSLSSYEQYF
- | TRBJ1-1 | TRBV4-1 | TGCGCCAGCAGCCAAGATTGGCCAAAACCGAACACTGAAGCTTTCTTT | CASSQDWPKPNTEAFF
TRBD2 | TRBJ2-7 | TRBV6-6 | TGTGCCAGCAGTCTAGCGGGAGACATCGAGCAGTACTTC | CASSLAGDIEQYF
- | TRBJ2-5 | TRBV29-1 | TGCAGCGTGGAGCCCCCTGAGACCCAGTACTTC | CSVEPPETQYF
TRBD1 | TRBJ2-3 | TRBV4-3 | TGCGCCAGCAGCCAGCTATCACAGGGGGCGGATACGCAGTATTTT | CASSQLSQGADTQYF
- | TRBJ1-2 | TRBV6-5 | TGTGCCAGCAGTTACTCGGGGGGAATTCACTATGGCTACACCTTC | CASSYSGGIHYGYTF
TRBD1 | TRBJ1-2 | TRBV5-6 | TGTGCCAGCAGCTTGCCTGGGACAGGGGGTGGCCGCCTTAACTATGGCTACACCTTC | CASSLPGTGGGRLNYGYTF
- | TRBJ1-3 | TRBV13 | TGTGCCAGCGGCCGTAGATTTGCAGGGCTCTCTGGAAACACCATATATTTT | CASGRRFAGLSGNTIYF
- | TRBJ1-1 | TRBV2 | TGTGCCAGCCAGAGGGCGGACACTGAAGCTTTCTTT | CASQRADTEAFF
- | TRBJ2-7 | TRBV6-5 | TGTGCCAGCAGTTACTTCCCCCGGGTTAGTAGATACGAGCAGTACTTC | CASSYFPRVSRYEQYF
TRBD1 | TRBJ1-5 | TRBV7-2 | TGTGCCAGCAGCCCTGGGACAGGGCGGGTCAATCAGCCCCAGCATTTT | CASSPGTGRVNQPQHF
TRBD1 | TRBJ2-7 | TRBV7-9 | TGTGCCAGCAGCTCCCCCGGGACAGGGGGTGAGCAGTACTTC | CASSSPGTGGEQYF
- | TRBJ1-2 | TRBV27 | TGTGCCAGCAGTTTATCCGGGGTCCCGGCCTATGGCTACACCTTC | CASSLSGVPAYGYTF
TRBD1 | TRBJ1-6 | TRBV30 | TGTGCCTGGAGGGGGGACAGGGCTTATTCACCCCTCCACTTT | CAWRGDRAYSPLHF
TRBD2 | TRBJ2-1 | TRBV9 | TGTGCCAGCAGCGTAGTTGGCGGGAGGGCTTACAATGAGCAGTTCTTC | CASSVVGGRAYNEQFF
TRBD2 | TRBJ2-1 | TRBV11-3 | TGTGCCAGCAGCTCGTCGGGACTAAAACACAATGAGCAGTTCTTC | CASSSSGLKHNEQFF